These 15 T cell receptor beta chains were sequenced from one sample in a study of shared clonotypes between healthy human individuals. Using immunoSEQ multiplex PCR, the repertoire was profiled, and TCRdb retains in-frame clones only, with some absent. In the table there are roughly 2.2 million clones, over 85% of which are singletons. Source material: naive CD4+ T cells from PBMCs. Subset defined: CD45RA+ positively selected. These receptors all come from a man aged 18-30 years in good health. Some clones in this sample may be carry-over from other donors' samples.

The CDR3 DNA is TGTGCCAGCAGCCCTCAGGGGGCGGGCGGCTACACCTTC. Its protein product is CASSPQGAGGYTF. The chain joins TRBV7-9 to TRBJ1-2; 8 nucleotides align to TRBD1. Germline CDR1 and CDR2: SEHNR and FQNEAQ (reference sequence). There are 13 residues in the CDR3. Trimming cost V 5 bases and J 8 bases; bases outside gene matches: 7.

With respect to this clone: The same CDR3 is also encoded by other DNA sequences in this sample. V gene TRBV28 combines with J gene TRBJ1-2; 9 positions agree with TRBD1. This CDR3 comprises 15 residues. Germline-derived CDR1 and CDR2 are MDHEN and SYDVKM. The V gene end was trimmed by 5 bases and the J gene end by 4 bases; junction bases not matched to a gene: 8. CDR3 DNA: TGTGCCAGCAGTGAACAGGGGGCGCGCGGCTATGGCTACACCTTC. It translates to CASSEQGARGYGYTF.

The chain has TRBV9 and TRBJ1-2, with D perhaps TRBD1 (5 bases). The CDR3 length is 15 residues. Germline values: CDR1 SGDLS, CDR2 YYNGEE. V was trimmed by 2 bases and J by 3 bases, leaving 14 bases between them. CDR3 region: CASSVTGGTDYGYTF. The DNA for the CDR3 is TGTGCCAGCAGCGTGACCGGGGGAACGGACTATGGCTACACCTTC.

The V gene is TRBV10-3, the J gene TRBJ1-2, with D perhaps matching TRBD1 (6 bases). Germline CDR1 is ENHRY and CDR2 is SYGVKD. CDR3 size: 13 residues. The V end lost 4 bases, the J end lost 5 bases, and 11 bases lay between the germline ends. The CDR3 spells CAISGEGGYGYTF. The CDR3 region has the DNA TGTGCCATCAGTGGGGAAGGGGGATATGGCTACACCTTC.

The rearrangement joins TRBV6-1 to TRBJ1-2; D is uncertain. V was cut by 6 bases and J by 4 bases, with 6 bases left in between. Germline V gene data show CDR1 as MNHNS and CDR2 as SASEGT. CDR3 size: 11 residues. DNA of the CDR3: TGTGCCAGCAGGAAGAGCTATGGCTACACCTTC. Its translation is CASRKSYGYTF.

As regards this clone: Additional DNA sequences in this sample encode the identical CDR3. The chain couples TRBV5-1 to TRBJ2-1; possibly TRBD1 for D (5 bases). CDR3 size: 11 residues. Looked up from germline, CDR1 is SGHRS and CDR2 is YFSETQ. Trimming took off 0 bases at V and 10 bases at J, with 5 bases between the two ends. The CDR3 nucleotides are TGCGCCAGCAGCTTGGGGACAGAGCAGTTCTTC. Protein: CASSLGTEQFF.

The V gene is TRBV5-8, the J gene TRBJ1-1; unclear D gene. Between the trimmed V and J ends, which lost 0 bases and 10 bases, there was a span of 7 bases. CDR1 is SGHTS, CDR2 YDEGEE, per germline. There are 11 residues in the CDR3. CDR3 amino acids: CASSLGVAAFF. CDR3 coding DNA: TGTGCCAGCAGCTTGGGGGTTGCAGCTTTCTTT.

This chain connects TRBV11-3 to TRBJ2-1; 12 bases align to TRBD2. This CDR3 contains 17 residues. Trimming at V came to 0 bases and at J to 4 bases, leaving 4 bases not matched to a gene. Germline CDR1 reads SGHNT; CDR2 reads YENEEA. The CDR3 loop reads CASSLDLAGGIYNEQFF. The CDR3 nucleotides read TGTGCCAGCAGCTTAGATCTAGCGGGAGGGATTTACAATGAGCAGTTCTTC.

The chain joins TRBV29-1 to TRBJ1-1; D not resolved. The CDR3 length is 10 residues. Germline CDR1 is SQVTM and CDR2 is ANQGSEA. Deletions cut 7 bases from V and 5 bases from J, with 8 bases between. The CDR3 nucleotides read TGCAGCGAACGTTCGACTGAAGCTTTCTTT. Translation gives CSERSTEAFF.

V gene TRBV27 combines with J gene TRBJ2-4; D is unresolved. Trimming cost V 8 bases and J 5 bases, with 13 bases left between them. Germline V lookup: CDR1 MNHEY, CDR2 SMNVEV (reference sequence). The CDR3 loop spans 13 amino acids. CDR3 in amino acids: CASPPGVENIQYF. The CDR3 bases are TGTGCCAGCCCCCCTGGAGTAGAAAACATTCAGTACTTC.

This chain connects TRBV5-4 to TRBJ2-5; a possible D gene is TRBD2 (5 bases). This CDR3 region has 16 residues. The germline V gene encodes CDR1 SGHNT and CDR2 YYREEE (reference sequence). V lost 4 bases and J lost 7, with 23 bases in between. The CDR3 here is CASSPEASGVLGTQYF. CDR3 nucleotide sequence: TGTGCCAGCAGCCCCGAAGCATCCGGGGTCCTGGGGACCCAGTACTTC.

CDR3 amino acids: CAWSPGGTGANVLTF. In DNA, the CDR3 is TGTGCCTGGAGTCCCGGAGGGACTGGGGCCAACGTCCTGACTTTC. V and J are TRBV30 and TRBJ2-6, with a weak D call TRBD2 (6 bases). The CDR3 is 15 residues long. V lost 2 bases, J lost 2 bases, and 10 bases lay in between. Germline CDR1 is GTSNPN and CDR2 is SVGIG (reference sequence). The full variable domain, completed using reference TRBV30 and TRBJ2-6, is SQTIHQWPATLVQPVGSPLSLECTVEGTSNPNLYWYRQAAGRGLQLLFYSVGIGQISSEVPQNLSASRPQDRQFILSSKKLLLSDSGFYLCAWSPGGTGANVLTFGAGSRLTVL.

The V and J genes are TRBV25-1 and TRBJ2-1, with D unresolved. The V end lost 11 bases, the J end lost 12 bases, and 11 bases lay between the germline ends. Germline CDR1 reads MGHDK; CDR2 reads SYGVNS. This CDR3 comprises 9 residues. In DNA form, the CDR3 reads TGTGCCGGATGGGTTTGGCAGTTCTTC. This encodes CAGWVWQFF.

The chain has TRBV5-1 and TRBJ2-5, with 10 nucleotides matching TRBD1. The junction had 6 bases not matched to a gene; V was cut back by 1 base and J by 3 bases. CDR1 SGHRS and CDR2 YFSETQ come from the germline V gene. The CDR3 has 16 amino acids. The CDR3 sequence: CASSLTGTGVEETQYF. CDR3 DNA: TGCGCCAGCAGCTTGACTGGGACAGGGGTGGAAGAGACCCAGTACTTC.

The chain is built from TRBV7-6 and TRBJ2-5, with 9 nucleotides matching TRBD1. Trimming at V came to 3 bases and at J to 0 bases, leaving 8 bases not matched to a gene. CDR1 and CDR2 (germline): SGHVS, FNYEAQ. The CDR3 is 17 amino acids. CDR3 DNA sequence: TGTGCCAGCAGCTTTTATTGGACAGGGGACTACCAAGAGACCCAGTACTTC. Its translation: CASSFYWTGDYQETQYF.